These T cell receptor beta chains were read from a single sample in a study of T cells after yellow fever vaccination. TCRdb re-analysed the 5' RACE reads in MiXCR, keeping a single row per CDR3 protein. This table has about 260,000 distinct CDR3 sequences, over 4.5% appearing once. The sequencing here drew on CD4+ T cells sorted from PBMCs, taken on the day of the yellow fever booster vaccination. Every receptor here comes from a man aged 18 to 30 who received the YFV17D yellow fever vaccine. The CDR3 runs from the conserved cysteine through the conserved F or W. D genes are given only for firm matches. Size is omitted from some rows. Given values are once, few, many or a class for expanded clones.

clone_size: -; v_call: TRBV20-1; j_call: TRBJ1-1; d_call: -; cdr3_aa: CSAVGTEAFF; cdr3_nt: TGCAGTGCTGTGGGGACTGAAGCTTTCTTT
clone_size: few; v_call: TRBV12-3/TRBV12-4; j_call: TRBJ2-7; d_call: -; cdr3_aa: CASSFGASASEQYF; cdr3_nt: TGTGCCAGCAGTTTTGGTGCTTCGGCGAGCGAGCAGTACTTC
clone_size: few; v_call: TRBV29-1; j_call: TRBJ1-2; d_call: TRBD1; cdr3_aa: CSVEALGQGRGGQYGYTF; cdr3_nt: TGCAGCGTTGAAGCCCTGGGACAGGGCCGGGGGGGGCAATATGGCTACACCTTC
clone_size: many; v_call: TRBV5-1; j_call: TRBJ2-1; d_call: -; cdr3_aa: CASSLDTGNNEQFF; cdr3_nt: TGCGCCAGCAGCTTGGATACAGGGAACAATGAGCAGTTCTTC
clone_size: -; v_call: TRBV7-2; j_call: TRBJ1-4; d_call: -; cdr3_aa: CASSPGGVLGEKLFF; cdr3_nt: TGTGCCAGCAGCCCGGGTGGGGTTCTTGGGGAAAAACTGTTTTTT
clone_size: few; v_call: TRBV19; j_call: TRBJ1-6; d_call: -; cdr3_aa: CATPRPLHF; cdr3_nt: TGTGCCACCCCAAGGCCCCTCCACTTT
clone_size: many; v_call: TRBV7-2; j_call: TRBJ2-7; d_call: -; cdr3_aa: CASSLMGLEGYEQYF; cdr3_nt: TGTGCCAGCAGCTTAATGGGACTGGAGGGCTACGAGCAGTACTTC
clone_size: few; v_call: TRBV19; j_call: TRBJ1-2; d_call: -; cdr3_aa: CASSIPWQGRKSGYTF; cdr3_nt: TGTGCCAGTAGTATACCGTGGCAGGGGCGAAAGTCTGGCTACACCTTC
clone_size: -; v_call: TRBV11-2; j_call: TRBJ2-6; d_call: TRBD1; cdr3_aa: CASSLLQGRRGANVLTF; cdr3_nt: TGTGCCAGCAGCTTGCTACAGGGGCGACGTGGGGCCAACGTCCTGACTTTC
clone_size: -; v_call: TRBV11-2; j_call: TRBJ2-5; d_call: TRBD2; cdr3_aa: CASSLDVRGGTSYQETQYF; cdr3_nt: TGTGCCAGCAGCTTAGATGTTCGCGGGGGGACTAGTTACCAAGAGACCCAGTACTTC
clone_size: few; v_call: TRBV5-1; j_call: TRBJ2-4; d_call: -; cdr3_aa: CASRDFRGVGKNIQYF; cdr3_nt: TGCGCCAGCAGAGACTTCAGGGGGGTCGGCAAAAACATTCAGTACTTC
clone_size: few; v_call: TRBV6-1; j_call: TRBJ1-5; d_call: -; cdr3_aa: CASRAVSTSNQPQHF; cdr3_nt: TGTGCCAGCCGCGCGGTCTCGACCTCAAATCAGCCCCAGCATTTT
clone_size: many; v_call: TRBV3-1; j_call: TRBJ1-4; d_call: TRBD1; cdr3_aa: CASSQTGSEKLFF; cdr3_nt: TGTGCCAGCAGCCAGACAGGGAGTGAAAAACTGTTTTTT
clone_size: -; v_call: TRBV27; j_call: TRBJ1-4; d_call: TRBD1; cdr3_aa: CASSFRGQGTTNEKLFF; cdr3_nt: TGTGCCAGCAGTTTCCGTGGACAGGGAACAACTAATGAAAAACTGTTTTTT
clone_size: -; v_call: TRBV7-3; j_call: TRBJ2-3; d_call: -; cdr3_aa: CASTPSPTDTQYF; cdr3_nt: TGTGCCAGCACCCCCAGTCCCACAGATACGCAGTATTTT
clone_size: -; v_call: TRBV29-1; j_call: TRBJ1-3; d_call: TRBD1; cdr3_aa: CSAQGAGENTIYF; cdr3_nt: TGCAGCGCCCAGGGGGCAGGGGAAAACACCATATATTTT
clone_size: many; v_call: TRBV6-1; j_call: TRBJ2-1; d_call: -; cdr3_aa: CASSETGSSYNEQFF; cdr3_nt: TGTGCCAGCAGTGAAACGGGGAGCTCCTACAATGAGCAGTTCTTC
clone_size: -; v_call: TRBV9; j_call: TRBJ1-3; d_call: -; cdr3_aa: CASTPQGSGNTIYF; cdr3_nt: TGTGCCAGCACCCCCCAGGGCTCTGGAAACACCATATATTTT
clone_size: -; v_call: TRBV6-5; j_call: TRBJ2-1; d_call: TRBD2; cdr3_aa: CASSPPNRLAGGEQFF; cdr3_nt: TGTGCCAGCAGCCCACCCAACCGACTAGCGGGGGGGGAGCAGTTCTTC
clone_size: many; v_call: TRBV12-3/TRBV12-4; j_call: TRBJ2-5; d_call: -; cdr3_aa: CASRTVGAFRTQYF; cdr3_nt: TGTGCCAGCAGAACGGTCGGCGCCTTCAGGACCCAGTACTTC
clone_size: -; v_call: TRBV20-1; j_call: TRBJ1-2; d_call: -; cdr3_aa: CSARGRDGYTF; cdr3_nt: TGCAGTGCTAGAGGAAGGGATGGCTACACCTTC
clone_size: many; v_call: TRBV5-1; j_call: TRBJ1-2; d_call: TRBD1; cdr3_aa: CASSRGDRIHYGYTF; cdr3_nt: TGCGCCAGCAGCCGAGGGGACAGAATACATTATGGCTACACCTTC
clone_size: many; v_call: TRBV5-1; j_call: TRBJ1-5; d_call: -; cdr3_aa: CASSSGTGSNQPQHF; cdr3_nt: TGCGCCAGCAGCTCCGGGACGGGTAGCAATCAGCCCCAGCATTTT
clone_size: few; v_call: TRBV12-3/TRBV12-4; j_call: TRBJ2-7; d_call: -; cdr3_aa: CASSLVRGYEQYF; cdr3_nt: TGTGCCAGCAGCCTTGTCCGTGGCTACGAGCAGTACTTC
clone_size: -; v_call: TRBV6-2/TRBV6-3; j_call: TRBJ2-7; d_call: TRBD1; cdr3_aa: CASSDHRDRGIEQYF; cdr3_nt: TGTGCCAGCAGTGACCACCGGGACAGGGGAATTGAGCAGTACTTC
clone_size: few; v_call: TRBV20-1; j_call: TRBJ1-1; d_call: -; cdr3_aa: CSARSRTEAFF; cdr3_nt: TGCAGTGCCAGGTCCAGGACTGAAGCTTTCTTT
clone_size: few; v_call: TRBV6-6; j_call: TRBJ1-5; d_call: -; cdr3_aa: CASSPGLYQPQHF; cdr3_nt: TGTGCCAGCAGTCCGGGACTGTATCAGCCCCAGCATTTT
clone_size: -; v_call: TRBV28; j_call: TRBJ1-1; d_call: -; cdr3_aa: CASSLFESGTEAFF; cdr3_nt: TGTGCCAGCAGTTTATTTGAATCCGGCACTGAAGCTTTCTTT
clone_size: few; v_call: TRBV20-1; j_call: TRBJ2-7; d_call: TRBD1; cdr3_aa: CSALRDRRFYEQYF; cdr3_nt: TGCAGTGCCCTCCGGGACAGGAGATTCTACGAGCAGTACTTC
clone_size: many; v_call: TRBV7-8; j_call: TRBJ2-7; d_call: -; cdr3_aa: CASSLIVGRTAYEQYF; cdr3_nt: TGTGCCAGCAGCTTAATCGTGGGGAGGACAGCGTACGAGCAGTACTTC
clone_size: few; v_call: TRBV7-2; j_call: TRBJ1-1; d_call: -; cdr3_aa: CASSPQGVVTEAFF; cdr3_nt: TGTGCCAGCAGCCCCCAGGGAGTGGTCACTGAAGCTTTCTTT
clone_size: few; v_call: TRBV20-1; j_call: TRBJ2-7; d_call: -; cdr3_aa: CSAKMSPLGQYF; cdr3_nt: TGCAGTGCTAAAATGTCCCCGCTGGGGCAGTACTTC
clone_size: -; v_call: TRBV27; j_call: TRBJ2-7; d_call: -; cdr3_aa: CASSLLAGEQYF; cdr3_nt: TGTGCCAGCAGTTTATTAGCAGGGGAGCAGTACTTC
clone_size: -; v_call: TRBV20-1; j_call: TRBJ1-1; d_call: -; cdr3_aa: CSASRDTNTEAFF; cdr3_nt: TGCAGTGCTAGCAGGGACACAAACACTGAAGCTTTCTTT
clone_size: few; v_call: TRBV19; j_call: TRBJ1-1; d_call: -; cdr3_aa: CASSPNRQSLGAFF; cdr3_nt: TGTGCCAGTAGTCCCAACCGACAGTCCCTTGGAGCTTTCTTT
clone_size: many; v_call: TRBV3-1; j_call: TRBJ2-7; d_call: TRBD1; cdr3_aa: CASSKLPGQAVYEQYF; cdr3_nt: TGTGCCAGCAGTAAACTCCCGGGACAGGCCGTCTACGAGCAGTACTTC
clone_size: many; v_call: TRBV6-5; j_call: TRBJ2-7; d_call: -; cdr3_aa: CASSPVISYEQYF; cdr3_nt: TGTGCCAGCAGCCCCGTAATCTCCTACGAGCAGTACTTC